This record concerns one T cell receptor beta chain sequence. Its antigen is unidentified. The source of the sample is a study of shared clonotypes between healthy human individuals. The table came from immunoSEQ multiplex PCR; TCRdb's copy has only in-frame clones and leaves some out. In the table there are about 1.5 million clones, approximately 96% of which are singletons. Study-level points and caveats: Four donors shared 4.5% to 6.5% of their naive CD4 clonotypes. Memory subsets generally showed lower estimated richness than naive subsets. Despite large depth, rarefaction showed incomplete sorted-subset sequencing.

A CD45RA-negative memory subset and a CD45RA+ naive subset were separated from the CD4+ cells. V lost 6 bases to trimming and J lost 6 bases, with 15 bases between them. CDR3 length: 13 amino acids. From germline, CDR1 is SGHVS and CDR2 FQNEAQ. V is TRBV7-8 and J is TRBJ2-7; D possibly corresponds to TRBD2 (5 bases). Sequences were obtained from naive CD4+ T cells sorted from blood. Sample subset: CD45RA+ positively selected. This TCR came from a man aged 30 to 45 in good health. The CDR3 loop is CASRTRGHVEQYF. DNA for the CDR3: TGTGCCAGCAGGACGAGAGGGCACGTCGAGCAGTACTTC.